This T cell receptor beta chain was recovered during a study of cytomegalovirus exposure and HLA in healthy donors. The length of the CDR3 is 14 residues. Per germline, CDR1 MDHEN and CDR2 SYDVKM. With V trimmed by 8 bases and J by 0 bases, 7 bases remained unmatched. The count of this clone is one. Other DNA sequences in this specimen translate into the identical CDR3. Primers for the PCR totalled 60 Vbeta and 13 Jbeta. Some clones are missing from TCRdb's copy, which holds only in-frame ones; the method was immunoSEQ multiplex PCR. The sample lists 100,000 to 150,000 clones, 73% occurring once. The chain combines TRBV28 with TRBJ2-7, with TRBD1 matching over 7 bases. Sequenced: PBMCs. This TCR came from a woman in her forties in good health and CMV-seropositive. The CDR3 here is CASGLDRASYEQYF. CDR3 DNA sequence: TGTGCCAGCGGCCTTGACAGGGCCTCCTACGAGCAGTACTTC.